These 9 T cell receptor beta chains came from one sample sequenced in a study of OX40 agonist ivuxolimab in advanced cancers. Method: immunoSEQ multiplex PCR; TCRdb's copy keeps in-frame clones and lacks some. There are about 94,000 clones in the sample; roughly 84% occur only once, and around 0.3% lies in the top ten. The sequenced sample was CD4+ or CD8+ T cells sorted from blood, obtained in a trial of the OX40 agonist ivuxolimab. These TCRs come from an adult with an advanced solid tumor such as melanoma, head and neck, liver or kidney cancer.

This CDR3 reads CASSFGATNEKLFF. CDR3 coding DNA: TGCGCCAGCAGTTTCGGCGCAACTAATGAAAAACTGTTTTTT. The V call is TRBV5-1, the J call TRBJ1-4; no definite D call. Germline assignment: CDR1 SGHRS and CDR2 YFSETQ. The length of the CDR3 is 14 residues. V lost 5 bases and J lost 0, with 8 bases in between.

The CDR3 region is CASSPRGGNTEAFF. CDR3 in DNA: TGTGCCAGCAGTCCGCGTGGGGGGAACACTGAAGCTTTCTTT. This chain links TRBV6-6 with TRBJ1-1; tentative D call: TRBD1 (5 bases). This CDR3 contains 14 residues. Germline V gene data show CDR1 as MNHNY and CDR2 as SVGAGI (reference sequence). The V gene lost 5 bases and the J gene lost 1 base, with 11 bases spanning the gap.

This chain links TRBV19 with TRBJ2-1, with no clear D. Germline CDR1 and CDR2: LNHDA and SQIVND (reference sequence). This CDR3 contains 16 residues. V lost 6 bases, J lost 1 base, and 16 bases lay in between. The CDR3 here is CASSYTGQRSYNEQFF. The CDR3 DNA is TGTGCCAGTAGCTATACGGGCCAGCGTTCCTACAATGAGCAGTTCTTC.

This chain joins TRBV14 and TRBJ1-1; D gene uncertain. V lost 1 base to trimming and J lost 1 base, with 7 bases between them. The CDR3 has 14 amino acids. Germline CDR1 and CDR2: SGHDN and FVKESK. The CDR3: CASSQAWSNTEAFF. In nucleotides, the CDR3 is TGTGCCAGCAGCCAAGCATGGTCGAACACTGAAGCTTTCTTT.

This sequence joins TRBV9 and TRBJ1-2; a possible D gene is TRBD1 (5 bases). The CDR3 loop spans 15 amino acids. Germline values: CDR1 SGDLS, CDR2 YYNGEE. V dropped 0 bases and J dropped 4 bases, with 13 bases sitting between them. The CDR3 DNA reads TGTGCCAGCAGCGTAGCCCACGGGGGTTCCTATGGCTACACCTTC. Translation: CASSVAHGGSYGYTF.

The chain joins TRBV6-5 to TRBJ1-2, with D perhaps matching TRBD1 (5 bases). Looked up from germline, CDR1 is MNHEY and CDR2 is SVGAGI. This CDR3 has 12 amino acids. Trimming stripped 5 bases from V and 6 bases from J, with 10 bases between. The chain's CDR3 is CASSGTGHGYTF. The DNA for the CDR3 is TGTGCCAGCAGTGGGACGGGACATGGCTACACCTTC.

This chain uses TRBV18 with TRBJ2-3; D gene unclear. CDR1 KGHSH and CDR2 LQKENI come from the germline V gene. Trimming stripped 1 base from V and 12 bases from J, with 11 bases between. The CDR3 totals 12 residues. The CDR3 coding sequence is TGTGCCAGCTCACCACGCGTGGTAGATCAGTATTTT. Its protein is CASSPRVVDQYF.

This rearrangement joins TRBV30 to TRBJ2-7; 8 bases match TRBD1. The CDR3 runs to 16 residues. The germline V gene encodes CDR1 GTSNPN and CDR2 SVGIG (reference sequence). The V gene end was trimmed by 2 bases and the J gene end by 2 bases; junction bases not matched to a gene: 11. CDR3 loop: CAWSTSRTGKAYEQYF. CDR3 sequence (DNA): TGTGCCTGGAGTACCTCTCGGACAGGGAAGGCCTACGAGCAGTACTTC.

This clone was detected a few times. This sequence joins TRBV10-1 and TRBJ2-5; perhaps TRBD1 as D (5 bases). With 3 bases removed from V and 6 bases from J, the gap between germline ends came to 14 bases. Germline V gene sequence: CDR1 WNHNN, CDR2 SYGVQD (reference sequence). The CDR3 sequence is 14 residues long. CDR3 sequence: CASSDGASKQTQYF. Here the CDR3 DNA reads TGCGCCAGCAGTGATGGGGCTAGTAAACAGACCCAGTACTTC.